The sequence of this T cell receptor (beta chain) was determined in a study of blood T cell repertoires in COVID-19. About the research overall: T cells, B-cell-depleted T cells, or PBMCs provided the cDNA or gDNA that served as material.

The study recruited people aged 18 to 89 years across roughly 23 US areas. Researchers sorted participants into cohorts using their self-reported clinical history. Repertoires were generated with immunoSEQ multiplex PCR, while TCRdb's copy carries only in-frame clones and drops some. Altogether approximately 160,000 clones are present, less than 90% being singletons, with the ten largest covering approximately 4%. Germline V CDR1 and CDR2: MGHRA, YSYEKL. The CDR3 length is 22 residues. The ends lost 1 base at V and 3 bases at J; junction bases unmatched: 14. The sequencing sample was made of PBMCs or T cells enriched from blood (not recorded which). This chain links TRBV4-1 with TRBJ2-2, with 16 bases identical to TRBD2. This clonotype was obtained from a woman between 50 and 59 years old who had recovered from COVID-19. The CDR3 protein is CASSQAFSLGLAGGLDTGELFF. CDR3 coding DNA: TGCGCCAGCAGCCAAGCATTCTCATTGGGACTAGCGGGGGGGCTGGACACCGGGGAGCTGTTTTTT.